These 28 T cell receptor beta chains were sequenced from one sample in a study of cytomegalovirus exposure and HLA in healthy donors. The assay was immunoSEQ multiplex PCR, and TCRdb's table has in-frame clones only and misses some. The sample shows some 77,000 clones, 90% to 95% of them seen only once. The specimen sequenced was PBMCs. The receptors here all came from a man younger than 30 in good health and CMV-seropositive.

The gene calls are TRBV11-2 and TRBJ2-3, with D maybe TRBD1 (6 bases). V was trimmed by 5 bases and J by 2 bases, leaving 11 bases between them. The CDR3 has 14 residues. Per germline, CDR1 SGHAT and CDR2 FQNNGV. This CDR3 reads CASSPDRSTDTQYF. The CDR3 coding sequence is TGTGCCAGCAGCCCTGACAGGTCCACAGATACGCAGTATTTT.

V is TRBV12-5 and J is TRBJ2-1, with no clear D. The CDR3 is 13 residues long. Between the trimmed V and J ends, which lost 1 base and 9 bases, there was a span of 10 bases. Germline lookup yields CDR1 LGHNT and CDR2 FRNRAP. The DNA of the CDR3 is TGTGCTAGTGGTTTGGAGGAGAAAAGTGAGCAGTTCTTC. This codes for CASGLEEKSEQFF.

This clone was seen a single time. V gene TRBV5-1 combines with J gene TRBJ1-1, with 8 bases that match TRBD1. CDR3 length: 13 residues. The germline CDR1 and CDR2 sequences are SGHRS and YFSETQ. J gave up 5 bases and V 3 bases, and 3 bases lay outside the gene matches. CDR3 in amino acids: CASSSGGRTEAFF. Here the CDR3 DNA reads TGCGCCAGCAGCTCAGGGGGCCGGACTGAAGCTTTCTTT.

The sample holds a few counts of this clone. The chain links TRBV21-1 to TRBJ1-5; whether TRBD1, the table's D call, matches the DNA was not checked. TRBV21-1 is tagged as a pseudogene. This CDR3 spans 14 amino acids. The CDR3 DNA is TGTGCCACCGACCACAGGGGATTTAATCAGCCCCAGCATTTT. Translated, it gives CATDHRGFNQPQHF.

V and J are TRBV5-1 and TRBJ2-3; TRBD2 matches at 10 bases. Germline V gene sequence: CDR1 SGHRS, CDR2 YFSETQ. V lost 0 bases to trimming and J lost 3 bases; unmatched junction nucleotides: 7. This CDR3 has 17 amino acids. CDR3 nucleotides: TGCGCCAGCAGCTTGGCCGGAGGTAGCGGGAGGACAGATACGCAGTATTTT. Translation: CASSLAGGSGRTDTQYF.

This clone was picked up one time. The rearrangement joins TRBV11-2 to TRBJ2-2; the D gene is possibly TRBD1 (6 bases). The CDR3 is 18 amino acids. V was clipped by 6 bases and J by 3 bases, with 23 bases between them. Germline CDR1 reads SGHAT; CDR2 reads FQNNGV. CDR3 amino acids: CASRLPVPGQIYTGELFF. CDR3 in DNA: TGTGCCAGCAGACTCCCGGTACCGGGACAAATTTACACCGGGGAGCTGTTTTTT.

CDR3 in DNA: TGTGCCAGCAGTAGGGACAGCCGCAATCAGCCCCAGCATTTT. Translated, it gives CASSRDSRNQPQHF. The chain combines TRBV2 with TRBJ1-5; 7 bases match TRBD1. V gave up 5 bases and J gave up 2 bases; unmatched junction bases: 3. Germline lookup yields CDR1 SNHLY and CDR2 FYNNEI. The CDR3 runs to 14 residues. The complete variable domain, with remaining parts taken from reference TRBV2 and TRBJ1-5, reads EPEVTQTPSHQVTQMGQEVILRCVPISNHLYFYWYRQILGQKVEFLVSFYNNEISEKSEIFDDQFSVERPDGSNFTLKIRSTKLEDSAMYFCASSRDSRNQPQHFGDGTRLSIL.

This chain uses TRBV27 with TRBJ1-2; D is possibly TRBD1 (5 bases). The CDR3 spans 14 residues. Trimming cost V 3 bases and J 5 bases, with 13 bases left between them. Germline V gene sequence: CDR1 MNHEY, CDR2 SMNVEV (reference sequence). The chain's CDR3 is CASSFGGPAYGYTF. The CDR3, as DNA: TGTGCCAGCAGTTTCGGGGGTCCGGCTTATGGCTACACCTTC.

Written as DNA, the CDR3 is TGTGCCAGCAGTGGAGCGGGGCGAACCTACGAGCAGTACTTC. Encoded protein: CASSGAGRTYEQYF. The V gene is TRBV6-1, the J gene TRBJ2-7, with 7 bases matching TRBD2. J lost 2 bases, V lost 4 bases, and 5 bases had no gene match. CDR3 length equals 14 residues. The germline V gene has CDR1 MNHNS and CDR2 SASEGT.

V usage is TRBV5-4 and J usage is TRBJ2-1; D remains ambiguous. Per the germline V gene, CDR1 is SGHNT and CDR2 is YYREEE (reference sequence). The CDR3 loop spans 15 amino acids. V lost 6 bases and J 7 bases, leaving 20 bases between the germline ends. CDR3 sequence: CASNHDGGLWNEQFF. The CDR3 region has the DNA TGTGCCAGCAACCACGACGGCGGCCTTTGGAATGAGCAGTTCTTC. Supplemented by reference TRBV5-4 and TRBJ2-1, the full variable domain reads ETGVTQSPTHLIKTRGQQVTLRCSSQSGHNTVSWYQQALGQGPQFIFQYYREEENGRGNFPPRFSGLQFPNYSSELNVNALELDDSALYLCASNHDGGLWNEQFFGPGTRLTVL.

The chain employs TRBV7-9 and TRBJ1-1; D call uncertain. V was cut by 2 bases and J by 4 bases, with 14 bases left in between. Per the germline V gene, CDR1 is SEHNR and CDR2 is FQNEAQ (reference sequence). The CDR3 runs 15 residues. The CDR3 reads CASSLSGNLLTEAFF. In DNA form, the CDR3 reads TGTGCCAGCAGCTTATCGGGAAACCTCCTCACTGAAGCTTTCTTT.

CDR3 sequence: CASSQVARTYEQYF. DNA for the CDR3: TGCGCCAGCAGCCAAGTTGCGCGGACCTACGAGCAGTACTTC. J is TRBJ2-7 and V is TRBV4-1, with D uncertain. The CDR3 loop spans 14 amino acids. Germline loops: CDR1 MGHRA, CDR2 YSYEKL. Trimming removed 1 base at V and 2 bases at J, with 9 bases between.

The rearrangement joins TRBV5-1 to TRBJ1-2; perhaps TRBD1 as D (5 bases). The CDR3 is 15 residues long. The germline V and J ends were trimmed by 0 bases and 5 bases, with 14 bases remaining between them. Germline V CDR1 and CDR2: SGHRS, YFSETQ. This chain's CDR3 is CASSLAGAGGYGYTF. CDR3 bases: TGCGCCAGCAGCTTGGCCGGAGCGGGGGGATATGGCTACACCTTC.

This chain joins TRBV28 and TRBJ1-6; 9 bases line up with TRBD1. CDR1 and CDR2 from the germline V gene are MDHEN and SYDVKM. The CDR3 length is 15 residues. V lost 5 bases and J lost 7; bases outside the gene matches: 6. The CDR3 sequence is CASSPTGQGNSPLHF. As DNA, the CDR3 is TGTGCCAGCAGTCCGACCGGACAGGGGAATTCACCCCTCCACTTT.

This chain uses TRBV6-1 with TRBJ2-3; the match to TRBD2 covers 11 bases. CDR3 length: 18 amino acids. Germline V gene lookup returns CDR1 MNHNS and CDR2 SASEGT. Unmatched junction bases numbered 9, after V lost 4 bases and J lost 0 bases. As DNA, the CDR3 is TGTGCCAGCAGTGGGGGCATACTAGCGGGGGTAAGCACAGATACGCAGTATTTT. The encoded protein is CASSGGILAGVSTDTQYF.

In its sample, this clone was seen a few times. CDR3 nucleotides: TGCGCCAGCAGCTTGGCAGGGGCAGGAAACACCATATATTTT. This sequence encodes CASSLAGAGNTIYF. V usage is TRBV5-1 and J usage is TRBJ1-3; a weak D match, TRBD1 (6 bases). This CDR3 has 14 amino acids. With 0 bases removed from V and 4 bases from J, the gap between germline ends came to 8 bases. In germline, CDR1 is SGHRS, CDR2 YFSETQ.

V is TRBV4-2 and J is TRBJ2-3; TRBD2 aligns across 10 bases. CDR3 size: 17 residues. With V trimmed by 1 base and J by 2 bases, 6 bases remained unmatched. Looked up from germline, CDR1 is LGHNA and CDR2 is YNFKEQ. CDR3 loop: CASSQALAGAATDTQYF. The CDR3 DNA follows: TGTGCCAGCAGCCAAGCGCTAGCGGGGGCTGCCACAGATACGCAGTATTTT.

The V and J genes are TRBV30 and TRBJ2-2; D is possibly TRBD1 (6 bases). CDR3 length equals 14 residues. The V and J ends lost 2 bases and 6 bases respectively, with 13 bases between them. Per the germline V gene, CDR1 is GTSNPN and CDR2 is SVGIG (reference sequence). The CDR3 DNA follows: TGTGCCTGGAGTAAACGCAGGGGTGCCGGGGAGCTGTTTTTT. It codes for CAWSKRRGAGELFF.

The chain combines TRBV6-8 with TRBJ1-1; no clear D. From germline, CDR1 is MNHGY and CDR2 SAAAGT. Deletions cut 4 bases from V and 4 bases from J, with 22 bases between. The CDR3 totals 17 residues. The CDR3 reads CASSFSPRSGPGTEAFF. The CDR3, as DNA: TGTGCCAGCAGTTTCTCACCCCGGAGCGGGCCGGGCACTGAAGCTTTCTTT.

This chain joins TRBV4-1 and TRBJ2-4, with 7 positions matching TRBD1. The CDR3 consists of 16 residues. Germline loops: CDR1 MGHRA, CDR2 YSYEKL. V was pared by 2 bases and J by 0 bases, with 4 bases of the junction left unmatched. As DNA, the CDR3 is TGCGCCAGCAGCCAAAACAGGGGAATAGCCAAAAACATTCAGTACTTC. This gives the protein CASSQNRGIAKNIQYF.

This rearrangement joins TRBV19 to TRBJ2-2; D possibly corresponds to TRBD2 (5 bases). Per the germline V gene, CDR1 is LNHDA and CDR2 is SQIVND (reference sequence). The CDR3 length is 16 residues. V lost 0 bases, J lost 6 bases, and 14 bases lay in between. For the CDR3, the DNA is TGTGCCAGTAGTATAGATCACGGGGAATACGCCGGGGAGCTGTTTTTT. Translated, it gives CASSIDHGEYAGELFF.

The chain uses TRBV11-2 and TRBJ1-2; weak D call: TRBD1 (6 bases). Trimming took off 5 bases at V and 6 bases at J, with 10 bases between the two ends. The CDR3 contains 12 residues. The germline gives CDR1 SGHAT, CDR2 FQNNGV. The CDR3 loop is CASSRNRDGYTF. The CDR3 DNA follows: TGTGCCAGCAGCCGAAACAGGGATGGCTACACCTTC.

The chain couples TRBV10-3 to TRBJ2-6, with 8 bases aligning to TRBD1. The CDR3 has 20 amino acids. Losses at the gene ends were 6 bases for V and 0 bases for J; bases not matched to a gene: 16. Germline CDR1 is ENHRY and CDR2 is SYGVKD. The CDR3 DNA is TGTGCCATCAGAACTTCCATAAGGGGACAGGTGGCCTCTGGGGCCAACGTCCTGACTTTC. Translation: CAIRTSIRGQVASGANVLTF.

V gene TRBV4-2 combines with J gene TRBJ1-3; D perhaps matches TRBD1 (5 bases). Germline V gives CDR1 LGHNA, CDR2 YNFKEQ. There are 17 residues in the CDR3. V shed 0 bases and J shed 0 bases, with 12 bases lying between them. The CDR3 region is CASSQDWGGASGNTIYF. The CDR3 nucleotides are TGTGCCAGCAGCCAAGATTGGGGGGGAGCCTCTGGAAACACCATATATTTT.

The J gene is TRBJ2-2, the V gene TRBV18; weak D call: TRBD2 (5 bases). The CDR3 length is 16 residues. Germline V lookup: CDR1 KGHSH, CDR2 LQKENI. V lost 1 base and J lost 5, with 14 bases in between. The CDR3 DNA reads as TGTGCCAGCTCACCACGGTCCGGCTCGGGAACCGGGGAGCTGTTTTTT. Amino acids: CASSPRSGSGTGELFF.

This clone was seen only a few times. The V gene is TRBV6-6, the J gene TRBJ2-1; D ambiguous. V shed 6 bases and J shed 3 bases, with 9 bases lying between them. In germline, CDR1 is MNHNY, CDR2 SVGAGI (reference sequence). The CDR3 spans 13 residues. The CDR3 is CASRTPLYNEQFF. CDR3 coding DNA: TGTGCCAGCAGGACTCCCCTCTACAATGAGCAGTTCTTC.

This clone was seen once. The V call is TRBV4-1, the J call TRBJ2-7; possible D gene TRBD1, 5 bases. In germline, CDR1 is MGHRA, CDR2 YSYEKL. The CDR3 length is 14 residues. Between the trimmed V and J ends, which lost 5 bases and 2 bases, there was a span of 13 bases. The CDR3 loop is CASSLDRQTYEQYF. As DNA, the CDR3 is TGCGCCAGCAGCTTAGACAGACAAACCTACGAGCAGTACTTC.

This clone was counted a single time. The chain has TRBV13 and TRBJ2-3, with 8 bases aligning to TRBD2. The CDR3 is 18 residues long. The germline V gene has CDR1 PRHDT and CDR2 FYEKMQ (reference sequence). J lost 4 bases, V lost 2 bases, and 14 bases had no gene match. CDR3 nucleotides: TGTGCCAGCAGCTTATTCCGGGGGGGCCAGGTGGGCGCAGATACGCAGTATTTT. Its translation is CASSLFRGGQVGADTQYF. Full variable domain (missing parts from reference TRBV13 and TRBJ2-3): AAGVIQSPRHLIKEKRETATLKCYPIPRHDTVYWYQQGPGQDPQFLISFYEKMQSDKGSIPDRFSAQQFSDYHSELNMSSLELGDSALYFCASSLFRGGQVGADTQYFGPGTRLTVL.